This T cell receptor (beta chain) was identified in a study of blood T cell repertoires in COVID-19. In the study overall: Samples taken during acute and convalescent COVID-19 were collected in the United States, Italy and Spain. PBMCs, B-cell-depleted T cells, or T cells provided the cDNA or gDNA that made up the material.

This clone showed up just once. Assay: immunoSEQ multiplex PCR; the TCRdb copy retains only in-frame clones and omits some. Here the sample spans just over 150,000 clones, 70% to 85% being singletons. Germline V CDR1 and CDR2: ENHRY, SYGVKD. The V end lost 9 bases, the J end lost 1 base, and 9 bases lay between the germline ends. This CDR3 region has 12 residues. Sequenced input: peripheral blood. This chain joins TRBV10-3 and TRBJ1-1; possible D gene TRBD1, 6 bases. The TCR was taken from a woman older than 75 with acute or convalescent COVID-19. CDR3 loop: CAIGGQNTEAFF. CDR3 nucleotide sequence: TGTGCCATAGGGGGACAGAACACTGAAGCTTTCTTT.